Each of the 9 T cell receptor beta chains below was sequenced from the same sample in a study of blood T cell repertoires in COVID-19. The data were produced by immunoSEQ multiplex PCR, yet TCRdb's version contains in-frame clones alone and is incomplete. This table has a few hundred thousand clones, about 82% appearing once. Sequenced input: peripheral blood. These TCRs come from a human donor in a cohort sampled during active COVID-19.

The chain uses TRBV30 and TRBJ2-2, with D possibly being TRBD2 (6 bases). With 8 bases removed from V and 2 bases from J, the gap between germline ends came to 15 bases. Germline-derived CDR1 and CDR2 are GTSNPN and SVGIG (reference sequence). This CDR3 comprises 14 residues. The CDR3 region is CASRNGGNTGELFF. CDR3 nucleotides: TGTGCCAGTCGGAACGGGGGTAACACCGGGGAGCTGTTTTTT.

The DNA of the CDR3 is TGTGCCAGCAGTGTCAGCTCTGGGGCTGAGCAGTTCTTC. Translating it yields CASSVSSGAEQFF. The chain couples TRBV27 to TRBJ2-1, with a weak D call TRBD1 (5 bases). The V end lost 5 bases, the J end lost 9 bases, and 14 bases lay between the germline ends. CDR3 size: 13 residues. Germline CDR1 reads MNHEY; CDR2 reads SMNVEV (reference sequence).

This clone appeared a few times. The chain is built from TRBV24-1 and TRBJ2-7, with 9 nucleotides matching TRBD1. V lost 4 bases and J lost 1; bases outside the gene matches: 4. Germline CDR1 KGHDR, CDR2 SFDVKD. This CDR3 spans 15 amino acids. CDR3 coding DNA: TGTGCCACCAGTGAGGGACAGGGATCTTCCTACGAGCAGTACTTC. It yields the protein CATSEGQGSSYEQYF.

The chain combines TRBV5-1 with TRBJ1-3; D unclear. Germline CDR1 and CDR2: SGHRS and YFSETQ. V shed 4 bases and J shed 0 bases, with 11 bases lying between them. The CDR3 extends over 15 amino acids. CDR3 protein: CASSRDGSSGNTIYF. The DNA of the CDR3 is TGCGCCAGCAGCCGTGACGGGAGCTCTGGAAACACCATATATTTT. The full variable domain, its missing parts supplied by reference TRBV5-1 and TRBJ1-3, is KAGVTQTPRYLIKTRGQQVTLSCSPISGHRSVSWYQQTPGQGLQFLFEYFSETQRNKGNFPGRFSGRQFSNSRSEMNVSTLELGDSALYLCASSRDGSSGNTIYFGEGSWLTVV.

Only one count was recorded for this clone. The rearrangement joins TRBV6-5 to TRBJ1-5; D uncertain. Germline V CDR1 and CDR2: MNHEY, SVGAGI. The V end lost 6 bases, the J end lost 3 bases, and 15 bases lay between the germline ends. The CDR3 contains 15 residues. The CDR3 here is CASSSEVRFNQPQHF. CDR3 DNA sequence: TGTGCCAGCAGCTCTGAGGTGAGATTCAATCAGCCCCAGCATTTT.

The CDR3 DNA follows: TGTGCCAGCAGCTTACGGGGGGCAGATACGCAGTATTTT. Translated: CASSLRGADTQYF. V and J are TRBV7-9 and TRBJ2-3, with 7 bases fitting TRBD2. The CDR3 has 13 amino acids. Germline trimming cut 2 bases from V and 4 bases from J; bases unmatched to any gene: 0. Germline CDR1 SEHNR, CDR2 FQNEAQ (reference sequence).

This chain joins TRBV6-5 and TRBJ2-7; TRBD1 might be the D (5 bases). This CDR3 region has 13 residues. Trimming pared 4 bases from V and 1 base from J, leaving 8 bases between. CDR1 is MNHEY and CDR2 is SVGAGI in the germline V gene. The CDR3 nucleotides read TGTGCCAGCAGTTCGGACATTTCCTACGAGCAGTACTTC. It encodes CASSSDISYEQYF.

The chain combines TRBV30 with TRBJ1-6; D might be TRBD1 (5 bases). Trimming removed 5 bases from V and 7 bases from J, with 15 bases in between. The germline V gene has CDR1 GTSNPN and CDR2 SVGIG (reference sequence). The CDR3 is 14 amino acids. The CDR3 DNA reads as TGTGCCTGGGGCCCGGGACGGGGGAATTCACCCCTCCACTTT. It translates to CAWGPGRGNSPLHF.

The chain has TRBV7-3 and TRBJ2-3; 14 bases align to TRBD2. The CDR3 length is 20 residues. The V segment lost 1 base and the J segment 5 bases; nucleotides outside the gene matches: 14. Germline CDR1 SGHTA, CDR2 FQGTGA. In DNA, the CDR3 is TGTGCCAGCAGCTTAAAACCGGGACTAGCGGGGGTGACTACAAGAGATACGCAGTATTTT. Its protein product is CASSLKPGLAGVTTRDTQYF.